Listed below are T cell receptor beta chains from one sample, sequenced in a study of OX40 agonist ivuxolimab in advanced cancers. Data came from immunoSEQ multiplex PCR; TCRdb stores just in-frame clones and leaves some out. The table has around 70,000 clones, roughly 86% seen once; the top ten hold about 6.9%. The sample was CD4+ or CD8+ T cells sorted from blood, taken in a trial of the OX40 agonist ivuxolimab. The receptor set was obtained from an adult with an advanced solid tumor such as melanoma, head and neck, liver or kidney cancer. CDR3s leave out the opening cysteine and the closing phenylalanine or tryptophan.

TRBV27	TRBJ1-5	ASSPTGQHQPQH
TRBV21-1	TRBJ2-2	ASSKALKDTGELF
TRBV9	TRBJ2-1	ASSSNPYNEQF
TRBV4-3	TRBJ2-1	ASSQDLTTVAYNEQF
TRBV27	TRBJ2-3	ASSVQGMITDTQY
TRBV5-1	TRBJ2-1	ASSPGVAYNEQF
TRBV18	TRBJ1-3	ASSPYDNISGNTIY
TRBV5-1	TRBJ2-1	ASSLRGGPNEQF
TRBV7-9	TRBJ1-2	ASSPSAGSDYGYT
TRBV6-1	NA	ASSGQATYEQY
TRBV10-3	TRBJ2-3	AISYRSGGTDTQY
TRBV30	TRBJ2-7	AWSVLGGSSEQY
TRBV23-1	TRBJ2-7	ASSLRVENYEQY
TRBV27	TRBJ2-1	ASLPGDRSINEQF
TRBV7-3	TRBJ1-2	ASSLGGKQRGYGYT
TRBV19	TRBJ1-2	ASSRAGNYGYT
TRBV19	TRBJ1-3	ASSFRGESENTIY
TRBV20-1	TRBJ2-2	SARGHGELF
TRBV11-3	TRBJ2-3	ASSLRVGGIDTQY
TRBV30	TRBJ2-3	AWSASTRTDTQY
TRBV11-2	TRBJ2-1	ASSLARGNEQF
TRBV9	NA	ASSGRDGPYEQY
TRBV11-2	TRBJ2-5	ASSLGSGLETQY
TRBV7-9	TRBJ1-2	ASSLQQGRLDGYT
TRBV27	TRBJ1-4	ASSFTGALGDEKLF
TRBV18	TRBJ2-2	ASSPSPGELF
TRBV18	TRBJ2-1	ASSPPGLINEQF
TRBV7-9	TRBJ1-1	ASSSDGVKAF
TRBV5-4	TRBJ1-6	ASSPPGRSRNSPLH
TRBV19	TRBJ1-4	ASSQQLNEKLF
TRBV11-2	TRBJ1-1	ASSSDRDTEAF
TRBV5-1	TRBJ2-3	ASSLAWGVTDTQY
TRBV11-3	TRBJ1-2	ASSLDPASYGYT
TRBV14	TRBJ1-6	ASSQDGRHSPLH
TRBV7-8	TRBJ1-2	ASSPMQASYGYT
TRBV6-1	TRBJ1-4	ASSEDRANEKLF
TRBV19	TRBJ1-2	ASSPGSHGYT
TRBV6-6	TRBJ2-7	ASSYSIVFSYEQY
TRBV5-1	TRBJ2-5	ASSPRMGEETQY
TRBV6-6	TRBJ1-1	ASSFMNTEAF
TRBV27	TRBJ2-5	ASSWSGRETQY
TRBV6-1	TRBJ1-5	ASITGRGQPQH
TRBV5-1	TRBJ2-7	ASSLGTAIYEQY
TRBV7-9	TRBJ2-3	ASSYPGRTDTQY
TRBV5-4	TRBJ1-3	ASSLSGNTIY
TRBV11-3	TRBJ1-2	ASSLGYGGSGYGYT
TRBV6-5	TRBJ2-7	ASSFRGRHEQY